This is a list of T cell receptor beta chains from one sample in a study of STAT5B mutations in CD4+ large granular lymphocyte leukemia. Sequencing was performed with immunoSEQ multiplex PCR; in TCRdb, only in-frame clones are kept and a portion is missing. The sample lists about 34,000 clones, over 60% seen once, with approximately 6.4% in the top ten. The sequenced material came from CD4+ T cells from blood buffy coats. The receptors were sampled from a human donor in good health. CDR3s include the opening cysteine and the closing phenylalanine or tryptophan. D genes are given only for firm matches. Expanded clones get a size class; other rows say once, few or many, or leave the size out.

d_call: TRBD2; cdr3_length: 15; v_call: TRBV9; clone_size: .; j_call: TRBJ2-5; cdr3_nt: TGTGCCAGCAGCGACGGACGGGGGGAGTGGGAGACCCAGTACTTC; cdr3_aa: CASSDGRGEWETQYF
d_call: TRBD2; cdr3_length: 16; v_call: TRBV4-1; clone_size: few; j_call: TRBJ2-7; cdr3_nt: TGCGCCAGCAGACAAGTTCATCTACTAGCGGGCTACGAGCAGTACTTC; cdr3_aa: CASRQVHLLAGYEQYF
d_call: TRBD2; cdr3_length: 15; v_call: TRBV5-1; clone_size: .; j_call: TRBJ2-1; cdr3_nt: TGCGCCAGCAGCTCGGGAGGGCGTTCCTACAATGAGCAGTTCTTC; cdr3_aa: CASSSGGRSYNEQFF
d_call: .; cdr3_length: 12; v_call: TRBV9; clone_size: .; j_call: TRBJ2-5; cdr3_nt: TGTGCCAGCAGCGTAGGGGAGGAGACCCAGTACTTC; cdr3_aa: CASSVGEETQYF
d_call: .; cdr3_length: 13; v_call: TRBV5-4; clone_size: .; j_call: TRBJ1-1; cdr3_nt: TGTGCCAGCAGCCCGGACGTCGGCAGAGGAGCTTTCTTT; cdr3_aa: CASSPDVGRGAFF
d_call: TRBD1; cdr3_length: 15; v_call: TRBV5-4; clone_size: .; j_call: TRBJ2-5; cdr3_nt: TGTGCCAGCACCCCCGAGACAGGGGGCATGGGGACCCAGTACTTC; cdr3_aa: CASTPETGGMGTQYF
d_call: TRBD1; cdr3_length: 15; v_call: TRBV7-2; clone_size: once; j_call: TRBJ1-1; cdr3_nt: TGTGCCAGCAGCTCCCAGGGGGCCATGAACACTGAAGCTTTCTTT; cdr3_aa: CASSSQGAMNTEAFF
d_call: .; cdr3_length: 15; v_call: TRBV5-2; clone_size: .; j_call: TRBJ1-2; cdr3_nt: TGTGCCAGCAAAACAGACATACGAAAGACCTATGGCTACACCTTC; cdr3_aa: CASKTDIRKTYGYTF
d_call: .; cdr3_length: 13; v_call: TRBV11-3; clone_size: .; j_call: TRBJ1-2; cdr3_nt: TGTGCCAGCAGCTTAAGCCAGGGATCTGGCTACACCTTC; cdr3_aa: CASSLSQGSGYTF
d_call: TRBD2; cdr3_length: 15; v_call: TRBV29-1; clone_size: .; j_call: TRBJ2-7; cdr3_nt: TGCAGCGTTGCTCTCGCGGCTAGCGGACCCTACGAGCAGTACTTC; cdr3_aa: CSVALAASGPYEQYF
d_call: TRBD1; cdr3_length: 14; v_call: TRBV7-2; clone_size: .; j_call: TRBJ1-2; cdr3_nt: TGTGCCAGCAGCTGGACAGGGGTTAACTATGGCTACACCTTC; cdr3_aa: CASSWTGVNYGYTF
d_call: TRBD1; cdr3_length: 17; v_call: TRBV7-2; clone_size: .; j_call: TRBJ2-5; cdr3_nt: TGTGCCAGCAGCCCCAATTGGGGACAGGGGATGGGGGAGACCCAGTACTTC; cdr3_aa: CASSPNWGQGMGETQYF
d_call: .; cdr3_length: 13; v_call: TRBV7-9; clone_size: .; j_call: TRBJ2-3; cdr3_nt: TGTGCCAGCAGCTCATCTTTGGCAGATACGCAGTATTTT; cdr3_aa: CASSSSLADTQYF
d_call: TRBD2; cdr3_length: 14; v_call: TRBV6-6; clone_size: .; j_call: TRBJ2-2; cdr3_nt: TGTGCCAGCAGTTTAGCGGGAAACACCGGGGAGCTGTTTTTT; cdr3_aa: CASSLAGNTGELFF
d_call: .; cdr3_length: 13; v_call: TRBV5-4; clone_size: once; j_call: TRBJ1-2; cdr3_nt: TGTGCCAGCAGCTTGGGGGCGCGGGATGGCTACACCTTC; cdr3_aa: CASSLGARDGYTF
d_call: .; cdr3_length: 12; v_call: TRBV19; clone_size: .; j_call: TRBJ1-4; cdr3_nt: TGTGCCAGTAGCTTCACGGGTGAAAAACTGTTTTTT; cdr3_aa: CASSFTGEKLFF
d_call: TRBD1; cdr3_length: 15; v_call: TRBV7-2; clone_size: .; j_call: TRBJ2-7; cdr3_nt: TGTGCCAGCAGCTTAACTGGGACAGGGCCCTACGAGCAGTACTTC; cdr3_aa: CASSLTGTGPYEQYF
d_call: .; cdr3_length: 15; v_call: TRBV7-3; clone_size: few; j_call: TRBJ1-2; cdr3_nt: TGTGCCAGCAGTTTCGGCCCTACAGGAGTGAATGGCTACACCTTC; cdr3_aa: CASSFGPTGVNGYTF
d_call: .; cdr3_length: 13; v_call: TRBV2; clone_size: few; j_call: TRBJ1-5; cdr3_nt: TGTGCCAGCGCGATTACGTTCAATCAGCCCCAGCATTTT; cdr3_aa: CASAITFNQPQHF
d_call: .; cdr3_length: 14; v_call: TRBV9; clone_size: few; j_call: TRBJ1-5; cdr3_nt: TGTGCCAGCAGTCAGGCACAGGAGAATCAGCCCCAGCATTTT; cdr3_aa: CASSQAQENQPQHF
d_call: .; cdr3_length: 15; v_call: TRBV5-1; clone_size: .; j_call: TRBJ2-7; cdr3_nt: TGCGCCAGCAGCTTGGCCGGGGGACAGAACTACGAGCAGTACTTC; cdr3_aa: CASSLAGGQNYEQYF
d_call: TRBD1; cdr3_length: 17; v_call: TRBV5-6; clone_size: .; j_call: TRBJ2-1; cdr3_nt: TGTGCCAGCAGCTTGGTCGACAGGGGGAGCTCCTACAATGAGCAGTTCTTC; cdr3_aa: CASSLVDRGSSYNEQFF
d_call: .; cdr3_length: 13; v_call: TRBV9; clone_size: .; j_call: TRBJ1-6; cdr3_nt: TGTGCCAGCAGGCGGGACAACAATTCACCCCTCCACTTT; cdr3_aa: CASRRDNNSPLHF
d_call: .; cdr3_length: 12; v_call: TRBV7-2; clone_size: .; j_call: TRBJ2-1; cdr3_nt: TGTGCCAGCAGCCCCTTTTCTGGTGAGCAGTTCTTC; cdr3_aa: CASSPFSGEQFF
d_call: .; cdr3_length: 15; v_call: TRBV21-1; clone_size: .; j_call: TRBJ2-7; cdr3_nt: TGTGCCAGCAGCAAGCGACGGAACCCAATCTACGAGCAGTACTTC; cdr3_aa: CASSKRRNPIYEQYF
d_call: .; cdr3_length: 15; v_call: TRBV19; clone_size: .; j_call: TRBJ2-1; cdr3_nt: TGTGCCAGTAGTATGCAGGAGAGCTCCTACAATGAGCAGTTCTTC; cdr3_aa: CASSMQESSYNEQFF
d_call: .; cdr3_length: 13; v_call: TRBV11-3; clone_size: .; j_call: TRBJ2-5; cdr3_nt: TGTGCCAGCAGCTTAGATCGTAGTGGGACCCAGTACTTC; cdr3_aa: CASSLDRSGTQYF
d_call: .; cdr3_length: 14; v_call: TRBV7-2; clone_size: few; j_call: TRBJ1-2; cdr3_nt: TGTGCCAGCAGGCTGGCTGGGTTGGACTATGGCTACACCTTC; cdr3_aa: CASRLAGLDYGYTF
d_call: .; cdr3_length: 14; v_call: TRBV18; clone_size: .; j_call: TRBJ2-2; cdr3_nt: TGTGCCAGCTCCCGCTCTAGCGACGCCGGGGAGCTGTTTTTT; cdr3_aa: CASSRSSDAGELFF
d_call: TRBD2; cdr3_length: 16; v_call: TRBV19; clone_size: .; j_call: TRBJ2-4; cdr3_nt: TGTGCCAGTAGTATGGTAGCGGGGGAAGCCAAAAACATTCAGTACTTC; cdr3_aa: CASSMVAGEAKNIQYF
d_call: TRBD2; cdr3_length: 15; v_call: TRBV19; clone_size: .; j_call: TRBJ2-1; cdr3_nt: TGTGCCAGTAGGGAATGGACTAGCGGGAGGAATGAGCAGTTCTTC; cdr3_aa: CASREWTSGRNEQFF
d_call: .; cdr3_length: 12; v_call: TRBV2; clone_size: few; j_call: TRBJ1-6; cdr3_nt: TGTGCCAGCACGGGAATGAGATCACCCCTCCACTTT; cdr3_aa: CASTGMRSPLHF
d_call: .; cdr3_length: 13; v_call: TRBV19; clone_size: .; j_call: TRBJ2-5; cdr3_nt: TGTGCCAGTAGTCCATCACCCCGGGGGACCCAGTACTTC; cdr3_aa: CASSPSPRGTQYF
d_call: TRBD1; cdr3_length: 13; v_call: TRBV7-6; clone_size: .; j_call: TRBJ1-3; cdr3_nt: TGTGCCAGCAGCTTCGGACAGGGGAACACCATATATTTT; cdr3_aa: CASSFGQGNTIYF
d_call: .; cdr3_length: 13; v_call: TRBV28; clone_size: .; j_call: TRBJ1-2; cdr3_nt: TGTGCCAGCACCCCAGGACGTAACTATGGCTACACCTTC; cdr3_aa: CASTPGRNYGYTF
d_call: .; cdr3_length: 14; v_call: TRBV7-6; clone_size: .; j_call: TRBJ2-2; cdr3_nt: TGTGCCAGCAGCTCCGGGATTAACACCGGGGAGCTGTTTTTT; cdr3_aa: CASSSGINTGELFF
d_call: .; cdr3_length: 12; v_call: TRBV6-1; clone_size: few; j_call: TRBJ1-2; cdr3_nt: TGTGCCAGCAGTCACCGTAACTATGGCTACACCTTC; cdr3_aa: CASSHRNYGYTF
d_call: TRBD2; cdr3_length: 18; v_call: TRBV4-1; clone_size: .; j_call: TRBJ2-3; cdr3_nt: TGCGCCAGCAGCCAAGGGCGGGGGGGCCTCGGGTTCACAGATACGCAGTATTTT; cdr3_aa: CASSQGRGGLGFTDTQYF
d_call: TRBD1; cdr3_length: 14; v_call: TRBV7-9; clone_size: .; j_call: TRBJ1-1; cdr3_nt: TGTGCCAGCAGCCTGCAGGGGGCGCAGACTGAAGCTTTCTTT; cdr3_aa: CASSLQGAQTEAFF